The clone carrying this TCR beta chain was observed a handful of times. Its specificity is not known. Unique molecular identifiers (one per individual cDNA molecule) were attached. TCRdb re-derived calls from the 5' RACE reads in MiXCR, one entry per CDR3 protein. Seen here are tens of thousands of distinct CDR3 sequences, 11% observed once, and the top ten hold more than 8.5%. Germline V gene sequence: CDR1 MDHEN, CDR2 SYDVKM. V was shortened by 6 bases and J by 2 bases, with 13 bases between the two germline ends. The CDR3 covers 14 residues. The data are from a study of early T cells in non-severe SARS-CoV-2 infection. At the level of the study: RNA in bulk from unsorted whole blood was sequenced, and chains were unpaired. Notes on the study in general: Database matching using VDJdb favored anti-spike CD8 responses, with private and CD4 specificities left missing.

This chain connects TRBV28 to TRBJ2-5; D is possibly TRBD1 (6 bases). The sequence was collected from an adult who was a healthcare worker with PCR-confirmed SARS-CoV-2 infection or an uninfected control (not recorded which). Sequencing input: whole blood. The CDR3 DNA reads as TGTGCCAGCAGCCGTCGACAGGTTCAAGAGACCCAGTACTTC. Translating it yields CASSRRQVQETQYF.